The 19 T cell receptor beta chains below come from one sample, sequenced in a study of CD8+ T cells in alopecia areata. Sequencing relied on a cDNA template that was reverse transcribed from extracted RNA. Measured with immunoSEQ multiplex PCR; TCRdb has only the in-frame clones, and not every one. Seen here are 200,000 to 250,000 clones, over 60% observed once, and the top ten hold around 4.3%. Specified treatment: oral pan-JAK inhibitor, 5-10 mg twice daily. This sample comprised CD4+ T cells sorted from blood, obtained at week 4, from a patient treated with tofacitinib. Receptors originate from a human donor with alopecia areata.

This CDR3 is CASSIHRGRGETQYF. CDR3 DNA sequence: TGCGCCAGCAGCATCCACCGGGGCCGGGGAGAGACCCAGTACTTC. The chain is built from TRBV5-1 and TRBJ2-5; D possibly matches TRBD1 or TRBD2 (5 bases each). Trimming removed 4 bases at V and 4 bases at J, with 17 bases between. CDR1 is SGHRS and CDR2 is YFSETQ in the germline V gene. The CDR3 is 15 residues long.

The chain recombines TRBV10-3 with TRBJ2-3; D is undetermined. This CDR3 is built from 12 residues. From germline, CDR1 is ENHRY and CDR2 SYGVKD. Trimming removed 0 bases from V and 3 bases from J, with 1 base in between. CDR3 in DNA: TGTGCCATCAGTGAGTCGACAGATACGCAGTATTTT. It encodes CAISESTDTQYF.

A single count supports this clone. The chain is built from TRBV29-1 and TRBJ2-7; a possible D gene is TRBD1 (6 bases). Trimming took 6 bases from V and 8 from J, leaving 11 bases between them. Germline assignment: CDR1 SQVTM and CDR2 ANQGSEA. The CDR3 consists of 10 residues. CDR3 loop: CSVLRDKQYF. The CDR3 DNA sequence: TGCAGCGTCTTGAGGGACAAGCAGTACTTC.

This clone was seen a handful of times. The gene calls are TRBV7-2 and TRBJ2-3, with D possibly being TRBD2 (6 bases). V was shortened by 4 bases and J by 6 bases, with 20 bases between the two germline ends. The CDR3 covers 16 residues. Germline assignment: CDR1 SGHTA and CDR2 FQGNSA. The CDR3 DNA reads TGTGCCAGCAGCTCCATACCGGGAGCCTTTGGGGATACGCAGTATTTT. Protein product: CASSSIPGAFGDTQYF.

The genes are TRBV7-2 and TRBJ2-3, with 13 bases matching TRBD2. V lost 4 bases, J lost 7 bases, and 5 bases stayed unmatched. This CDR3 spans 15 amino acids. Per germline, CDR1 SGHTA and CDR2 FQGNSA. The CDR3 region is CASSSTSGGSYTQYF. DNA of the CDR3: TGTGCCAGCAGCTCGACTAGCGGGGGGAGCTATACGCAGTATTTT.

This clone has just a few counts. The CDR3 here is CASSRSGTGYEKLFF. The CDR3 coding sequence is TGCGCCAGCAGCAGATCCGGGACAGGGTATGAAAAACTGTTTTTT. The J gene is TRBJ1-4, the V gene TRBV5-1, with 9 nucleotides matching TRBD1. There are 15 residues in the CDR3. V lost 4 bases and J lost 6; bases outside the gene matches: 7. CDR1 is SGHRS and CDR2 is YFSETQ in the germline V gene. Complete variable domain (other parts from reference TRBV5-1 and TRBJ1-4): KAGVTQTPRYLIKTRGQQVTLSCSPISGHRSVSWYQQTPGQGLQFLFEYFSETQRNKGNFPGRFSGRQFSNSRSEMNVSTLELGDSALYLCASSRSGTGYEKLFFGSGTQLSVL.

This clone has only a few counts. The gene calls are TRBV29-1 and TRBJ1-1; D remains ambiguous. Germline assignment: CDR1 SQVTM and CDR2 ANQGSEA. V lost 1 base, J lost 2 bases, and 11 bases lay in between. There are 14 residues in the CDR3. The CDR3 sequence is CSVEVWGDNTEAFF. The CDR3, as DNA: TGCAGCGTTGAAGTGTGGGGAGACAACACTGAAGCTTTCTTT.

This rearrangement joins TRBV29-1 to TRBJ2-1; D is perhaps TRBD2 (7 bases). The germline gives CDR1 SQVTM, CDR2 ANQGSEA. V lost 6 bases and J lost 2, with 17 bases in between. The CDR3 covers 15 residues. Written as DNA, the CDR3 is TGCAGCGTAGAGAAGGGGGGGCTCACCTACAATGAGCAGTTCTTC. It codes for CSVEKGGLTYNEQFF.

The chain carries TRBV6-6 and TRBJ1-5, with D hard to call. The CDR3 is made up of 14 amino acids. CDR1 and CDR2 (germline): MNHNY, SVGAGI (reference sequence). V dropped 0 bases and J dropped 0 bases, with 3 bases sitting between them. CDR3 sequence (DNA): TGTGCCAGCAGTTACTCGGGTAGCAATCAGCCCCAGCATTTT. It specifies CASSYSGSNQPQHF.

The CDR3 sequence: CASGSSYNSPLHF. In DNA form, the CDR3 reads TGTGCCAGCGGGAGCTCCTATAATTCACCCCTCCACTTT. V gene TRBV2 combines with J gene TRBJ1-6; D call uncertain. Germline-derived CDR1 and CDR2 are SNHLY and FYNNEI. The CDR3 covers 13 residues. Deletions cut 8 bases from V and 0 bases from J, with 5 bases between.

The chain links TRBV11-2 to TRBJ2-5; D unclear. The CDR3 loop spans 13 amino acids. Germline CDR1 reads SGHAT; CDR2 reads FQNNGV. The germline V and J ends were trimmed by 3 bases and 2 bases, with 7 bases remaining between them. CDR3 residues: CASSLSKQETQYF. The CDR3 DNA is TGTGCCAGCAGCTTGTCCAAACAAGAGACCCAGTACTTC. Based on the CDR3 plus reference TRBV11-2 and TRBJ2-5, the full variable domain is EAGVAQSPRYKIIEKRQSVAFWCNPISGHATLYWYQQILGQGPKLLIQFQNNGVVDDSQLPKDRFSAERLKGVDSTLKIQPAKLEDSAVYLCASSLSKQETQYFGPGTRLLVL.

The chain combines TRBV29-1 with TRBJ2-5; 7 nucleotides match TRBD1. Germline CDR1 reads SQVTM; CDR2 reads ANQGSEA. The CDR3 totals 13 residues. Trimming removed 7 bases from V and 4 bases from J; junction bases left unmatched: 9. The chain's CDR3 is CSGRMTGTETQYF. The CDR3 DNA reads TGCAGCGGACGGATGACAGGGACAGAGACCCAGTACTTC. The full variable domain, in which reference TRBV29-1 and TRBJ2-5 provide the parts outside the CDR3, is SAVISQKPSRDICQRGTSLTIQCQVDSQVTMMFWYRQQPGQSLTLIATANQGSEATYESGFVIDKFPISRPNLTFSTLTVSNMSPEDSSIYLCSGRMTGTETQYFGPGTRLLVL.

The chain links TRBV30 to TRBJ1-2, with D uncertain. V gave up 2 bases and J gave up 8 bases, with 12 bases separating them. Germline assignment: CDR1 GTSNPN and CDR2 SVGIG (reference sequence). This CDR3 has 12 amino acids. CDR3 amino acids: CAWSPSGWGYTF. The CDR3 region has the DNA TGTGCCTGGAGTCCCTCGGGTTGGGGCTACACCTTC.

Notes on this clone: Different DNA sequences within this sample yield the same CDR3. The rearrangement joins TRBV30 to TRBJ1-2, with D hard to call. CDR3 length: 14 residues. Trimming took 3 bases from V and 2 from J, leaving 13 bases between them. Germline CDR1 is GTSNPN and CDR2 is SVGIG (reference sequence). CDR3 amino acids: CAWSVRLANYGYTF. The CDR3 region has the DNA TGTGCCTGGAGCGTCCGCCTGGCCAACTATGGCTACACCTTC.

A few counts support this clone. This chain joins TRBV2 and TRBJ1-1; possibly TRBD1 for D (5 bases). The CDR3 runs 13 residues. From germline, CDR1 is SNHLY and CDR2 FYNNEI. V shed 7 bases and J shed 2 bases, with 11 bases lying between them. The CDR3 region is CASTLDTNTEAFF. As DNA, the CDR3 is TGTGCCAGCACGTTGGACACTAACACTGAAGCTTTCTTT.

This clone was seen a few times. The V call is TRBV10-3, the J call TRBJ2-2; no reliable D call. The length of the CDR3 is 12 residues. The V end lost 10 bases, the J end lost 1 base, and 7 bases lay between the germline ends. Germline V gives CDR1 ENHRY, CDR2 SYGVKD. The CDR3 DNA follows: TGTGCCAACCGAGGGAACACCGGGGAGCTGTTTTTT. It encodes CANRGNTGELFF.

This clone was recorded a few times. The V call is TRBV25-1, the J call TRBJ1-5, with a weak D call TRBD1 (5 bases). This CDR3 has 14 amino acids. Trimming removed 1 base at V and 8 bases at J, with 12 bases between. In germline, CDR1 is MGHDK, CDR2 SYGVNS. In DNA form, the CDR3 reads TGTGCCAGCAGTGAATCAACCTGGGGGAAGCCCCAGCATTTT. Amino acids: CASSESTWGKPQHF.

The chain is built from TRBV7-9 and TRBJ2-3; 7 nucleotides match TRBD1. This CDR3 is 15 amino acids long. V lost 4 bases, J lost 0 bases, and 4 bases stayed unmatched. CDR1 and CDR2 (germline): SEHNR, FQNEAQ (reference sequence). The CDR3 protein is CASSSGQVSTDTQYF. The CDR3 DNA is TGTGCCAGCAGCTCAGGACAGGTTAGCACAGATACGCAGTATTTT.

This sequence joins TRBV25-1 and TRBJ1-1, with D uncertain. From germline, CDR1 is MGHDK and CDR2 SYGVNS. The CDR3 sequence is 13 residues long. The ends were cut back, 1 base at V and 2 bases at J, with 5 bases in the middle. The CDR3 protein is CASSELGNTEAFF. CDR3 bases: TGTGCCAGCAGTGAATTAGGTAACACTGAAGCTTTCTTT.